The 32 T cell receptor beta chains listed next were all sequenced from one sample in a study of CD8 T cells in ankylosing spondylitis. TCRdb passed the 5' RACE reads through MiXCR, listing each CDR3 protein once. The table lists about 280,000 distinct CDR3 sequences, roughly 20% of them singletons. Source material: blood, either unsorted or a sorted T cell fraction (not recorded which). All receptors derive from a male donor with ankylosing spondylitis or in good health (not recorded which).

The V gene is TRBV20-1, the J gene TRBJ1-4; unclear D gene. This CDR3 is built from 15 residues. The germline V gene has CDR1 DFQATT and CDR2 SNEGSKA (reference sequence). Trimming stripped 2 bases from V and 6 bases from J, with 16 bases between. The chain's CDR3 is CSARSPVGSDEKLFF. The CDR3 coding sequence is TGCAGTGCTAGAAGTCCGGTGGGCAGCGATGAAAAACTGTTTTTT.

This chain connects TRBV5-1 to TRBJ2-2; D not certain. The germline V gene encodes CDR1 SGHRS and CDR2 YFSETQ. CDR3 length: 16 residues. V lost 2 bases and J lost 0, with 11 bases in between. CDR3: CASSLRRTSNTGELFF. DNA of the CDR3: TGCGCCAGCAGCTTAAGACGGACCTCGAACACCGGGGAGCTGTTTTTT.

This clonotype has ten or more counts. V and J are TRBV6-5 and TRBJ1-1; maybe TRBD1 (5 bases). Trimming took 4 bases from V and 0 from J, leaving 9 bases between them. The CDR3 covers 14 residues. In germline, CDR1 is MNHEY, CDR2 SVGAGI. The CDR3, as DNA: TGTGCCAGCAGTTGGACACTCATGAACACTGAAGCTTTCTTT. Translated, it gives CASSWTLMNTEAFF.

This chain links TRBV5-1 with TRBJ1-6, with D perhaps TRBD1 (5 bases). Germline CDR1 is SGHRS and CDR2 is YFSETQ. This CDR3 region has 15 residues. Trimming took 1 base from V and 7 from J, leaving 12 bases between them. DNA for the CDR3: TGCGCCAGCAGCTTGTCCGGGACCCAAAATTCACCCCTCCACTTT. Translating gives CASSLSGTQNSPLHF.

A few counts support this clonotype. This chain links TRBV5-1 with TRBJ1-4, with D possibly matching TRBD1 (6 bases). Per germline, CDR1 SGHRS and CDR2 YFSETQ. The CDR3 covers 13 residues. V was trimmed by 0 bases and J by 11 bases, leaving 11 bases between them. CDR3 sequence reads: CASSLEIQGKLFF. For the CDR3, the DNA is TGCGCCAGCAGCTTGGAGATACAGGGCAAACTGTTTTTT.

CDR3 in DNA: TGTGCCATCAGTGGAGGGGGGACTGGAAACACCATATATTTT. It codes for CAISGGGTGNTIYF. The chain is built from TRBV10-3 and TRBJ1-3; weak D call: TRBD1 (6 bases). The CDR3 is 14 residues long. With 4 bases removed from V and 2 bases from J, the gap between germline ends came to 9 bases. CDR1 is ENHRY, CDR2 SYGVKD, per germline.

The chain joins TRBV5-1 to TRBJ2-3, with 7 bases aligning to TRBD1. The CDR3 has 15 amino acids. The V segment lost 2 bases and the J segment 1 base; nucleotides outside the gene matches: 4. Looked up from germline, CDR1 is SGHRS and CDR2 is YFSETQ. The CDR3: CASSFTGDRTDTQYF. The CDR3 DNA sequence: TGCGCCAGCAGCTTCACAGGGGATCGCACAGATACGCAGTATTTT. Filled out from reference TRBV5-1 and TRBJ2-3, the complete variable domain reads KAGVTQTPRYLIKTRGQQVTLSCSPISGHRSVSWYQQTPGQGLQFLFEYFSETQRNKGNFPGRFSGRQFSNSRSEMNVSTLELGDSALYLCASSFTGDRTDTQYFGPGTRLTVL.

This clonotype was observed a handful of times. V and J are TRBV9 and TRBJ1-6; no reliable D call. From germline, CDR1 is SGDLS and CDR2 YYNGEE. This CDR3 is 13 amino acids long. V was shortened by 0 bases and J by 9 bases, with 7 bases between the two germline ends. DNA for the CDR3: TGTGCCAGCAGCGTAGGAGACGGTTCACCCCTCCACTTT. Its translation is CASSVGDGSPLHF.

This clonotype was detected a few times. The chain joins TRBV28 to TRBJ2-7, with D possibly being TRBD1 (6 bases). The CDR3 has 15 residues. The germline V gene encodes CDR1 MDHEN and CDR2 SYDVKM. The V end was cut by 4 bases, the J end by 4 bases, with 17 bases between. The DNA of the CDR3 is TGTGCCAGCAGTTCCCGGACAGCGAACTTTTACGAGCAGTACGTC. This translates into CASSSRTANFYEQYV.

This clonotype was seen a few times. The rearrangement joins TRBV5-1 to TRBJ1-2; D possibly corresponds to TRBD1 (6 bases). The germline V gene has CDR1 SGHRS and CDR2 YFSETQ. V was shortened by 6 bases and J by 7 bases, with 16 bases between the two germline ends. CDR3 length equals 13 residues. CDR3 sequence reads: CASTGQPDGGYTF. In nucleotides, the CDR3 is TGCGCCAGCACCGGACAGCCCGACGGTGGCTACACCTTC.

V usage is TRBV7-3 and J usage is TRBJ2-3; 10 bases fit TRBD2. From germline, CDR1 is SGHTA and CDR2 FQGTGA. V gave up 5 bases and J gave up 6 bases; unmatched junction bases: 8. The CDR3 covers 15 residues. In nucleotides, the CDR3 is TGTGCCAGCAGCCAAAGCGGGGGGGCCTGGGATACGCAGTATTTT. Residues: CASSQSGGAWDTQYF.

This clonotype was counted a few times. The genes are TRBV5-1 and TRBJ2-3; a possible D gene is TRBD1 (5 bases). The CDR3 runs to 17 residues. Trimming removed 5 bases from V and 2 bases from J, with 21 bases in between. Germline lookup yields CDR1 SGHRS and CDR2 YFSETQ. The CDR3 region has the DNA TGCGCCAGCAGGACAGAGATAACACACATTCTCACAGATACGCAGTATTTT. It is translated as CASRTEITHILTDTQYF.

The V and J genes are TRBV12-3 or TRBV12-4 and TRBJ1-2, with 11 bases fitting TRBD1. The CDR3 is made up of 15 amino acids. With V trimmed by 2 bases and J by 8 bases, 7 bases remained unmatched. CDR3 sequence: CASSLSGQGAEGYTF. CDR3 nucleotide sequence: TGTGCCAGCAGTTTATCCGGACAGGGGGCAGAAGGCTACACCTTC.

This clonotype was observed a handful of times. The chain links TRBV6-1 to TRBJ1-5, with TRBD1 matching 9 bases. Trimming at V came to 6 bases and at J to 5 bases, leaving 8 bases not matched to a gene. The CDR3 length is 15 residues. Germline V gene sequence: CDR1 MNHNS, CDR2 SASEGT. CDR3 in DNA: TGTGCCAGCAGCCCGGGACAGGGCATCCATCAGCCCCAGCATTTT. Protein: CASSPGQGIHQPQHF.

This clonotype was seen repeatedly, ten times or more. Mismatch with germline at one junction end may stem from a read error. The chain combines TRBV20-1 with TRBJ1-1, with D uncertain. This CDR3 has 13 amino acids. Germline CDR1 reads DFQATT; CDR2 reads SNEGSKA (reference sequence). CDR3 DNA sequence: TGCAGTGCTCCTACCCCCCATGGACGTTTCCCCGACTTT. This codes for CSAPTPHGRFPDF.

This clonotype was recorded a few times. The chain is built from TRBV3-1 and TRBJ2-3; D perhaps matches TRBD1 (5 bases). Trimming took off 6 bases at V and 4 bases at J, with 11 bases between the two ends. CDR1 LGHDT and CDR2 YNNKEL come from the germline V gene (reference sequence). The CDR3 runs to 13 residues. Here the CDR3 reads CASRTAGSDTQYF. In DNA, the CDR3 is TGTGCCAGCAGGACCGCAGGGTCAGATACGCAGTATTTT.

J is TRBJ2-2 and V is TRBV5-6; D may correspond to TRBD1 or TRBD2 (5 bases each). CDR1 SGHDT and CDR2 YYEEEE come from the germline V gene. The V and J ends lost 2 bases and 0 bases respectively, with 20 bases between them. The CDR3 covers 19 residues. The CDR3 loop reads CASSFFQGPQVSNTGELFF. The CDR3, as DNA: TGTGCCAGCAGCTTTTTTCAGGGACCTCAAGTATCGAACACCGGGGAGCTGTTTTTT.

This rearrangement joins TRBV12-5 to TRBJ2-1; D is ambiguous. V dropped 1 base and J dropped 3 bases, with 4 bases sitting between them. Germline V gives CDR1 LGHNT, CDR2 FRNRAP. There are 13 residues in the CDR3. The chain's CDR3 is CASGLADYNEQFF. The CDR3 nucleotides are TGTGCTAGTGGTTTGGCAGACTACAATGAGCAGTTCTTC.

The V gene is TRBV12-3 or TRBV12-4, the J gene TRBJ2-1; TRBD2 matches at 9 bases. J lost 1 base, V lost 6 bases, and 10 bases had no gene match. The CDR3 consists of 17 residues. The CDR3 region is CASSPYGAGGSYNEQFF. In DNA form, the CDR3 reads TGTGCCAGCAGCCCCTATGGGGCGGGAGGGTCCTACAATGAGCAGTTCTTC.

The chain links TRBV6-1 to TRBJ1-2, with TRBD1 matching over 9 bases. V lost 6 bases to trimming and J lost 7 bases; unmatched junction nucleotides: 12. CDR1 is MNHNS and CDR2 is SASEGT in the germline V gene. CDR3 length: 15 residues. Here the CDR3 DNA reads TGTGCCAGCAGCTCCCGGACAGGGGTTTGGCGTGGCTACACCTTC. Translating gives CASSSRTGVWRGYTF.

The CDR3 loop reads CASSRTTGLGAPGANVLTF. For the CDR3, the DNA is TGTGCCAGCAGCAGGACAACAGGGCTTGGAGCTCCTGGGGCCAACGTCCTGACTTTC. The chain links TRBV2 to TRBJ2-6; a weak D match, TRBD1 (6 bases). Germline V CDR1 and CDR2: SNHLY, FYNNEI. The CDR3 has 19 residues. Trimming shortened V by 6 bases and J by 2 bases, and 23 bases separated the two germline ends. The full variable domain, in which reference TRBV2 and TRBJ2-6 provide the parts outside the CDR3, is EPEVTQTPSHQVTQMGQEVILRCVPISNHLYFYWYRQILGQKVEFLVSFYNNEISEKSEIFDDQFSVERPDGSNFTLKIRSTKLEDSAMYFCASSRTTGLGAPGANVLTFGAGSRLTVL.

This clonotype has at least ten counts. This chain joins TRBV6-1 and TRBJ1-1; unclear D gene. Germline lookup yields CDR1 MNHNS and CDR2 SASEGT. The CDR3 sequence is 13 residues long. V was shortened by 0 bases and J by 11 bases, with 13 bases between the two germline ends. CDR3 residues: CASSEALRLVAFF. The CDR3 DNA reads as TGTGCCAGCAGTGAAGCGCTTCGATTGGTGGCTTTCTTT.

This clonotype was detected only a few times. The chain recombines TRBV12-3 or TRBV12-4 with TRBJ1-6; 9 bases are shared with TRBD1. This CDR3 comprises 14 residues. The V and J ends lost 7 bases and 7 bases, in that order; junction bases with no gene match: 5. In nucleotides, the CDR3 is TGTGCCAGCACCCGGGACAGGGAGAATTCACCCCTCCACTTT. Translated: CASTRDRENSPLHF.

The sample holds many counts of this clonotype. The J gene is TRBJ2-1, the V gene TRBV5-1; TRBD1 matches 9 bases. Germline loops: CDR1 SGHRS, CDR2 YFSETQ. CDR3 length: 15 amino acids. V gave up 3 bases and J gave up 3 bases; unmatched junction bases: 4. The CDR3 coding sequence is TGCGCCAGCAGCTCCCCGGGACAGGGCTACAATGAGCAGTTCTTC. Encoded protein: CASSSPGQGYNEQFF.

The chain links TRBV6-1 to TRBJ1-5; D may be TRBD1 (6 bases). The germline gives CDR1 MNHNS, CDR2 SASEGT. The CDR3 sequence is 15 residues long. Trimming pared 5 bases from V and 6 bases from J, leaving 17 bases between. The CDR3, as DNA: TGTGCCAGCAGTACCTCCGACAGGTCCCTTCAGCCCCAGCATTTT. Amino acids: CASSTSDRSLQPQHF.

This clonotype was seen more than once but under ten times. V and J are TRBV5-1 and TRBJ2-5, with 7 bases that match TRBD2. The length of the CDR3 is 16 residues. Germline V gene data show CDR1 as SGHRS and CDR2 as YFSETQ. Trimming at V came to 4 bases and at J to 1 base, leaving 10 bases not matched to a gene. The DNA of the CDR3 is TGCGCCAGCAGCAGCGGGACCATGTTTGGCCAAGAGACCCAGTACTTC. Residues: CASSSGTMFGQETQYF.

The sample holds a few counts of this clonotype. V and J are TRBV2 and TRBJ2-2; no definite D call. The CDR3 runs 12 residues. The germline V gene has CDR1 SNHLY and CDR2 FYNNEI. The V end was cut by 6 bases, the J end by 4 bases, with 6 bases between. CDR3 residues: CASRLGTGELFF. The CDR3 bases are TGTGCCAGCAGGCTGGGCACCGGGGAGCTGTTTTTT.

The J gene is TRBJ1-3, the V gene TRBV3-1; D gene ambiguous. V lost 0 bases to trimming and J lost 0 bases, with 6 bases between them. This CDR3 contains 15 residues. Germline V CDR1 and CDR2: LGHDT, YNNKEL (reference sequence). The CDR3, as DNA: TGTGCCAGCAGCCAAGATCTTGCCTCTGGAAACACCATATATTTT. Protein sequence: CASSQDLASGNTIYF.

Concerning this clonotype: Compared with germline, one end of the junction differs, possibly owing to a read error. The gene calls are TRBV20-1 and TRBJ2-3; TRBD1 aligns across 10 bases. Germline V lookup: CDR1 DFQATT, CDR2 SNEGSKA (reference sequence). The CDR3 spans 14 residues. Written as DNA, the CDR3 is TGCAGTGCTAAGGTGACAGGGGGCACAAATACGCAGTATTTT. It codes for CSAKVTGGTNTQYF.

The V and J genes are TRBV12-3 or TRBV12-4 and TRBJ2-3; D is unclear. Trimming removed 6 bases at V and 4 bases at J, with 8 bases between. The CDR3 length is 12 residues. CDR3 sequence (DNA): TGTGCCAGCAGGGGTTTGGCAGATACGCAGTATTTT. Encoded protein: CASRGLADTQYF.

Ten or more counts support this clonotype. This sequence joins TRBV5-1 and TRBJ2-1, with D perhaps assigned TRBD1 or TRBD2 (6 bases each). CDR3 length: 15 amino acids. Deletions cut 4 bases from V and 2 bases from J, with 13 bases between. Germline V gives CDR1 SGHRS, CDR2 YFSETQ. CDR3 loop: CASSPEGDTYNEQFF. CDR3 coding DNA: TGCGCCAGCAGCCCGGAGGGGGACACCTACAATGAGCAGTTCTTC.

This chain links TRBV24-1 with TRBJ2-1, with 11 positions matching TRBD1. The CDR3 spans 17 residues. The junction had 6 bases not matched to a gene; V was cut back by 4 bases and J by 2 bases. The V gene's germline CDR1 is KGHDR and CDR2 SFDVKD. For the CDR3, the DNA is TGTGCCACCAGTGAACGCGGGGGACAGGGGGCCTACAATGAGCAGTTCTTC. It yields the protein CATSERGGQGAYNEQFF.